These T cell receptor beta chains were read from a single sample in a study of cytomegalovirus exposure and HLA in healthy donors. The repertoire was sequenced with immunoSEQ multiplex PCR; TCRdb's copy has only in-frame clones and lacks some. Found here are 150,000 to 200,000 clones, about 90% of them singletons; the top ten hold roughly 3%. The sequencing sample was made of PBMCs. These receptors originate from a woman aged 18-29 years in good health and CMV-seropositive. The CDR3 runs from the conserved cysteine through the conserved F or W. Each record gives: V gene, D gene, clone size, J gene, CDR3 DNA, CDR3 protein. A D gene is named only where the DNA matches it firmly. Some rows have no size entry. The others give once, few or many, or a class for an expanded clone.

TRBV9	TRBD2	.	TRBJ2-1	TGTGCCAGCAGCGCCCTCGGACTAGCGGGAGGCTACAATGAGCAGTTCTTC	CASSALGLAGGYNEQFF
TRBV15	TRBD1	.	TRBJ2-7	TGTGCCACCAGCCGACAGGGTTCCTACGAGCAGTACTTC	CATSRQGSYEQYF
TRBV5-1	TRBD1	few	TRBJ1-6	TGCGCCAGCAGCTCCGACAGGGGTATTTCACCCCTCCACTTT	CASSSDRGISPLHF
TRBV4-3	.	.	TRBJ2-1	TGCGCCAGCAGCCTCGACGGGGACAATGAGCAGTTCTTC	CASSLDGDNEQFF
TRBV19	.	.	TRBJ1-1	TGTGCCAGTAGCCATCTTGGTATGGAGGACACTGAAGCTTTCTTT	CASSHLGMEDTEAFF
TRBV29-1	TRBD1	.	TRBJ1-2	TGCAGCGTTGAATTAGGGACAGGGGGCGACGAGGGCTACACCTTC	CSVELGTGGDEGYTF
TRBV7-2	TRBD2	.	TRBJ2-5	TGTGCCAGCAGCCCATCTAGCGGGAGGACCCAGTACTTC	CASSPSSGRTQYF
TRBV7-2	TRBD2	.	TRBJ2-1	TGTGCCAGCAGCCGCGGAGGGACTAGCGGGGACAATGAGCAGTTCTTC	CASSRGGTSGDNEQFF
TRBV7-2	TRBD2	.	TRBJ2-1	TGTGCCAGCAGCTTAACCCGACCAGCGGGGGGAAGCAATGAGCAGTTCTTC	CASSLTRPAGGSNEQFF
TRBV5-6	TRBD2	.	TRBJ2-7	TGTGCCAGCAGCCCGGTAGCGGGAGGCTCCTACGAGCAGTACTTC	CASSPVAGGSYEQYF